These T cell receptor beta chains were read from a single sample in a study of shared T cell receptors in the human thymus. Clones were read by immunoSEQ multiplex PCR, and TCRdb kept only the in-frame ones, dropping some. Of 700,000 to 750,000 clones listed, 70% to 90% are singletons. This same sample was also taken into another study, of human thymus T cells.

The sequencing input was thymocytes. All receptors derive from a girl under three years old with a congenital heart defect. Both conserved end residues are part of each CDR3. A D gene is named only where the DNA matches it firmly. Not all rows give a size; the values are once, few, many and, for expanded clones, a class.

clone_size: NA; d_call: NA; j_call: TRBJ2-1; v_call: TRBV14; cdr3_aa: CASSQESTGRRYNEQFF; cdr3_nt: TGTGCCAGCAGCCAAGAATCGACAGGCCGAAGGTACAATGAGCAGTTCTTC
clone_size: NA; d_call: TRBD1; j_call: TRBJ1-2; v_call: TRBV12-5; cdr3_aa: CASGRSDRLGGDYTF; cdr3_nt: TGTGCTAGTGGTAGATCGGACAGGCTGGGGGGTGACTACACCTTC
clone_size: NA; d_call: TRBD1; j_call: TRBJ1-6; v_call: TRBV6-1; cdr3_aa: CASSEHRGYNSPLHF; cdr3_nt: TGTGCCAGCAGTGAGCACAGGGGGTATAATTCACCCCTCCACTTT
clone_size: NA; d_call: TRBD1; j_call: TRBJ1-3; v_call: TRBV5-1; cdr3_aa: CASKVTGAPSGNTIYF; cdr3_nt: TGCGCCAGCAAAGTAACAGGGGCCCCCTCTGGAAACACCATATATTTT
clone_size: once; d_call: TRBD1; j_call: TRBJ1-2; v_call: TRBV5-1; cdr3_aa: CAMRDREGYGYTF; cdr3_nt: TGCGCCATGCGGGACAGGGAAGGTTATGGCTACACCTTC
clone_size: NA; d_call: TRBD2; j_call: TRBJ2-3; v_call: TRBV9; cdr3_aa: CASSVGGRDGGADGDTQYF; cdr3_nt: TGTGCCAGCAGCGTAGGGGGCCGTGACGGGGGGGCCGATGGAGATACGCAGTATTTT
clone_size: NA; d_call: TRBD1; j_call: TRBJ2-5; v_call: TRBV5-1; cdr3_aa: CASSLDADRAYQETQYF; cdr3_nt: TGCGCCAGCAGCTTGGACGCCGACAGGGCTTACCAAGAGACCCAGTACTTC
clone_size: NA; d_call: NA; j_call: TRBJ2-2; v_call: TRBV29-1; cdr3_aa: CSAEARGALTGELFF; cdr3_nt: TGCAGCGCCGAAGCCCGGGGGGCCCTCACCGGGGAGCTGTTTTTT
clone_size: once; d_call: NA; j_call: TRBJ1-6; v_call: TRBV18; cdr3_aa: CASSPPDRWLSPLHF; cdr3_nt: TGTGCCAGCTCACCACCAGACAGGTGGCTTTCACCCCTCCACTTT
clone_size: NA; d_call: TRBD1; j_call: TRBJ1-2; v_call: TRBV10-3; cdr3_aa: CAISGDRGNYGYTF; cdr3_nt: TGTGCCATCAGTGGGGACAGGGGTAACTATGGCTACACCTTC
clone_size: few; d_call: NA; j_call: TRBJ2-1; v_call: TRBV7-2; cdr3_aa: CASIRTDYYNEQFF; cdr3_nt: TGTGCCAGCATCCGGACAGACTACTACAATGAGCAGTTCTTC
clone_size: NA; d_call: TRBD1; j_call: TRBJ1-2; v_call: TRBV2; cdr3_aa: CASSEGHRGGQGADYGYTF; cdr3_nt: TGTGCCAGCAGTGAAGGTCATCGTGGGGGACAGGGGGCGGACTATGGCTACACCTTC
clone_size: NA; d_call: NA; j_call: TRBJ2-1; v_call: TRBV2; cdr3_aa: CASSEFRQTNEQFF; cdr3_nt: TGTGCCAGCAGTGAATTTCGACAGACCAATGAGCAGTTCTTC
clone_size: NA; d_call: NA; j_call: TRBJ2-3; v_call: TRBV7-2; cdr3_aa: CASSLLGPPQSTDTQYF; cdr3_nt: TGTGCCAGCAGCTTATTGGGGCCCCCACAAAGCACAGATACGCAGTATTTT
clone_size: NA; d_call: NA; j_call: TRBJ1-2; v_call: TRBV6-6; cdr3_aa: CASSYPGFDGYTF; cdr3_nt: TGTGCCAGCAGTTACCCCGGGTTTGATGGCTACACCTTC
clone_size: NA; d_call: TRBD1; j_call: TRBJ2-7; v_call: TRBV7-9; cdr3_aa: CASSLAGPQGVVSYEQYF; cdr3_nt: TGTGCCAGCAGCTTAGCCGGGCCCCAGGGGGTAGTCTCCTACGAGCAGTACTTC
clone_size: once; d_call: NA; j_call: TRBJ1-1; v_call: TRBV7-9; cdr3_aa: CASSLPHRTTEAFF; cdr3_nt: TGTGCCAGCAGCCTTCCCCACAGGACGACTGAAGCTTTCTTT
clone_size: NA; d_call: NA; j_call: TRBJ1-5; v_call: TRBV9; cdr3_aa: CASSVDPTREPQHF; cdr3_nt: TGTGCCAGCAGCGTAGACCCGACTAGGGAGCCCCAGCATTTT
clone_size: NA; d_call: TRBD1; j_call: TRBJ2-7; v_call: TRBV7-2; cdr3_aa: CASSSKPGQGDEQYF; cdr3_nt: TGTGCCAGCAGCTCAAAGCCGGGACAGGGCGACGAGCAGTACTTC
clone_size: NA; d_call: NA; j_call: TRBJ2-3; v_call: TRBV7-3; cdr3_aa: CASSLQPRRGGATDTQYF; cdr3_nt: TGTGCCAGCAGCCTCCAACCCCGGAGGGGGGGCGCCACAGATACGCAGTATTTT
clone_size: NA; d_call: NA; j_call: TRBJ2-1; v_call: TRBV29-1; cdr3_aa: CSVGEVYRNEQFF; cdr3_nt: TGCAGCGTTGGTGAGGTGTACCGCAATGAGCAGTTCTTC
clone_size: NA; d_call: TRBD1; j_call: TRBJ2-3; v_call: TRBV12-5; cdr3_aa: CASGTKTGVATDTQYF; cdr3_nt: TGTGCTAGTGGGACCAAAACAGGGGTGGCTACAGATACGCAGTATTTT
clone_size: few; d_call: NA; j_call: TRBJ2-5; v_call: TRBV5-6; cdr3_aa: CASSLYYSDRTPGETQYF; cdr3_nt: TGTGCCAGCAGCTTGTACTATTCCGACAGAACCCCCGGGGAGACCCAGTACTTC
clone_size: NA; d_call: NA; j_call: TRBJ1-6; v_call: TRBV5-1; cdr3_aa: CASSLAGRVSSPLHF; cdr3_nt: TGCGCCAGCAGCTTGGCGGGCAGGGTTAGTTCACCCCTCCACTTT
clone_size: NA; d_call: TRBD1; j_call: TRBJ1-2; v_call: TRBV9; cdr3_aa: CASSARRGGAGGHTF; cdr3_nt: TGTGCCAGCAGCGCCCGCCGAGGGGGCGCGGGGGGCCACACCTTC
clone_size: NA; d_call: TRBD1; j_call: TRBJ1-3; v_call: TRBV7-2; cdr3_aa: CASSWQDRGSGNTIYF; cdr3_nt: TGTGCCAGCAGCTGGCAGGACAGGGGGTCTGGAAACACCATATATTTT
clone_size: NA; d_call: NA; j_call: TRBJ1-2; v_call: TRBV5-6; cdr3_aa: CASNPQGAYGYTF; cdr3_nt: TGTGCCAGCAATCCACAGGGTGCCTATGGCTACACCTTC
clone_size: NA; d_call: NA; j_call: TRBJ1-2; v_call: TRBV29-1; cdr3_aa: CSVGTTYGYTF; cdr3_nt: TGCAGCGTTGGGACTACCTATGGCTACACCTTC
clone_size: NA; d_call: NA; j_call: TRBJ1-3; v_call: TRBV4-3; cdr3_aa: CASSQDLASHSSGNTIYF; cdr3_nt: TGCGCCAGCAGCCAAGATCTAGCCAGTCACTCCTCTGGAAACACCATATATTTT
clone_size: NA; d_call: TRBD1; j_call: TRBJ1-1; v_call: TRBV2; cdr3_aa: CASSEALWDRVFAEAFF; cdr3_nt: TGTGCCAGCAGTGAAGCGCTTTGGGACAGGGTATTTGCTGAAGCTTTCTTT
clone_size: NA; d_call: NA; j_call: TRBJ1-1; v_call: TRBV5-1; cdr3_aa: CASSLQGCGTEAFF; cdr3_nt: TGCGCCAGCAGCTTACAGGGTTGTGGGACTGAAGCTTTCTTT
clone_size: NA; d_call: NA; j_call: TRBJ1-3; v_call: TRBV27; cdr3_aa: CASSLNRAGYTIYF; cdr3_nt: TGTGCCAGCAGTCTAAACCGGGCGGGGTACACCATATATTTT
clone_size: NA; d_call: NA; j_call: TRBJ2-5; v_call: TRBV4-2; cdr3_aa: CASSQVPPSRTAQETQYF; cdr3_nt: TGTGCCAGCAGCCAAGTTCCCCCCAGCCGGACAGCCCAAGAGACCCAGTACTTC
clone_size: NA; d_call: TRBD1; j_call: TRBJ1-2; v_call: TRBV7-2; cdr3_aa: CASSLSGTGVCTF; cdr3_nt: TGTGCCAGCAGCTTATCCGGGACAGGGGTTTGTACCTTC
clone_size: NA; d_call: NA; j_call: TRBJ1-1; v_call: TRBV4-1; cdr3_aa: CASSQRHLLTEAFF; cdr3_nt: TGCGCCAGCAGCCAGAGACACCTACTCACTGAAGCTTTCTTT
clone_size: NA; d_call: TRBD2; j_call: TRBJ2-1; v_call: TRBV4-3; cdr3_aa: CASSQDPKLAGEYNEQFF; cdr3_nt: TGCGCCAGCAGCCAAGATCCTAAACTAGCGGGGGAATACAATGAGCAGTTCTTC
clone_size: NA; d_call: NA; j_call: TRBJ2-7; v_call: TRBV2; cdr3_aa: CAVQAGNNYEQYF; cdr3_nt: TGTGCCGTTCAAGCAGGGAACAACTACGAGCAGTACTTC
clone_size: once; d_call: NA; j_call: TRBJ1-1; v_call: TRBV2; cdr3_aa: CASSRGIFEAFF; cdr3_nt: TGTGCCAGCAGTAGGGGGATCTTTGAAGCTTTCTTT
clone_size: NA; d_call: NA; j_call: TRBJ2-1; v_call: TRBV28; cdr3_aa: CASSYPARFRGPYNEQFF; cdr3_nt: TGTGCCAGCAGTTACCCGGCTCGTTTCAGGGGCCCCTACAATGAGCAGTTCTTC
clone_size: NA; d_call: NA; j_call: TRBJ1-1; v_call: TRBV27; cdr3_aa: CASSPLGANAFF; cdr3_nt: TGTGCCAGCAGTCCGCTGGGGGCGAATGCTTTCTTT
clone_size: NA; d_call: TRBD1; j_call: TRBJ2-1; v_call: TRBV6-1; cdr3_aa: CASSLQGVNEQFF; cdr3_nt: TGTGCCAGCAGCCTACAGGGGGTGAATGAGCAGTTCTTC
clone_size: NA; d_call: TRBD1; j_call: TRBJ1-5; v_call: TRBV28; cdr3_aa: CASSLRAQGAGEPQHF; cdr3_nt: TGTGCCAGCAGTTTACGGGCTCAGGGGGCGGGGGAGCCCCAGCATTTT
clone_size: NA; d_call: TRBD1; j_call: TRBJ1-5; v_call: TRBV18; cdr3_aa: CASSPGQGVSQPQHF; cdr3_nt: TGTGCCAGCTCACCGGGACAGGGGGTGAGTCAGCCCCAGCATTTT
clone_size: NA; d_call: NA; j_call: TRBJ1-2; v_call: TRBV5-1; cdr3_aa: CASSFDRGYTF; cdr3_nt: TGCGCCAGCAGCTTCGACAGGGGCTACACCTTC
clone_size: NA; d_call: TRBD2; j_call: TRBJ2-7; v_call: TRBV9; cdr3_aa: CASSEMMGGDHEQYF; cdr3_nt: TGTGCCAGCAGCGAAATGATGGGAGGGGACCACGAGCAGTACTTC
clone_size: NA; d_call: TRBD1; j_call: TRBJ2-5; v_call: TRBV7-9; cdr3_aa: CASSQPDREKETQYF; cdr3_nt: TGTGCCAGCAGCCAACCCGACAGGGAAAAAGAGACCCAGTACTTC
clone_size: NA; d_call: TRBD1; j_call: TRBJ2-6; v_call: TRBV7-3; cdr3_aa: CASSAPGQGASGANVLTF; cdr3_nt: TGTGCCAGCAGCGCCCCGGGACAGGGGGCATCTGGGGCCAACGTCCTGACTTTC
clone_size: NA; d_call: NA; j_call: TRBJ2-3; v_call: TRBV5-1; cdr3_aa: CASSLGIYRGFIRLAMRTDTQYF; cdr3_nt: TGCGCCAGCAGCTTGGGAATCTACAGGGGCTTCATTCGACTAGCGATGAGGACAGATACGCAGTATTTT
clone_size: NA; d_call: NA; j_call: TRBJ2-4; v_call: TRBV6-1; cdr3_aa: CASSEGRAKNIQYF; cdr3_nt: TGTGCCAGCAGTGAGGGGAGAGCCAAAAACATTCAGTACTTC
clone_size: NA; d_call: NA; j_call: TRBJ1-1; v_call: TRBV12-5; cdr3_aa: CASGFTSGTFF; cdr3_nt: TGTGCTAGTGGTTTTACCTCCGGGACTTTCTTT
clone_size: NA; d_call: NA; j_call: TRBJ1-1; v_call: TRBV28; cdr3_aa: CASSLGGSGGFTEAFF; cdr3_nt: TGTGCCAGCAGTTTGGGGGGGTCGGGGGGCTTCACTGAAGCTTTCTTT
clone_size: NA; d_call: TRBD1; j_call: TRBJ1-4; v_call: TRBV19; cdr3_aa: CASSIWTGSGEKLFF; cdr3_nt: TGTGCCAGTAGTATATGGACAGGATCAGGTGAAAAACTGTTTTTT
clone_size: few; d_call: NA; j_call: TRBJ1-5; v_call: TRBV6-1; cdr3_aa: CASRAQGTSNQPQHF; cdr3_nt: TGTGCCAGCAGGGCACAGGGAACCAGCAATCAGCCCCAGCATTTT
clone_size: NA; d_call: TRBD2; j_call: TRBJ2-1; v_call: TRBV5-1; cdr3_aa: CASTPEAGVHNEQFF; cdr3_nt: TGCGCCAGCACCCCGGAAGCGGGGGTCCACAATGAGCAGTTCTTC